The 25 T cell receptor beta chains below were found in one sample sequenced in a study of T cells in Graves' hyperthyroidism and ophthalmopathy. RNA transcripts yielded amplified TCR beta CDR3 regions. The HTBI primer set served for first-round RT-PCR of the TCR CDR3. TCRdb re-called the multiplex PCR reads through MiXCR, storing one row per CDR3 protein. This table has under 300,000 distinct CDR3 sequences, 20% to 25% appearing once. Sample: blood. The receptors originated from a man aged 30 to 45 with Graves' ophthalmopathy.

V gene TRBV6-1 combines with J gene TRBJ1-5; D uncertain. Germline V gene data show CDR1 as MNHNS and CDR2 as SASEGT. There are 12 residues in the CDR3. V was pared by 10 bases and J by 2 bases, with 9 bases between. The CDR3 nucleotides read TGTGCCACCCTAGCGGGCAATCAGCCCCAGCATTTT. Its protein product is CATLAGNQPQHF.

V gene TRBV11-2 combines with J gene TRBJ2-5; 12 bases are a match to TRBD2. CDR3 length equals 16 residues. CDR1 and CDR2 from the germline V gene are SGHAT and FQNNGV. The V gene end was trimmed by 5 bases and the J gene end by 9 bases; junction bases not matched to a gene: 13. This chain's CDR3 is CASSPRGWGLAGSQYF. CDR3 coding DNA: TGTGCCAGCAGCCCAAGAGGTTGGGGACTAGCGGGTTCCCAGTACTTC.

The chain employs TRBV2 and TRBJ1-1; 10 positions match TRBD1. From germline, CDR1 is SNHLY and CDR2 FYNNEI. V lost 1 base and J lost 4; bases outside the gene matches: 6. There are 16 residues in the CDR3. The CDR3 region is CASSEVRTGGGTEAFF. The CDR3 DNA is TGTGCCAGCAGTGAAGTTAGGACAGGGGGGGGCACTGAAGCTTTCTTT.

In this sample, this clonotype turned up a few times. The chain couples TRBV7-6 to TRBJ2-7; D is uncertain. Germline-derived CDR1 and CDR2 are SGHVS and FNYEAQ. This CDR3 comprises 15 residues. V lost 5 bases, J lost 2 bases, and 16 bases lay in between. Written as DNA, the CDR3 is TGTGCCAGCAGCCCGAACTTTGAAACGCCCTACGAGCAGTACTTC. Translation gives CASSPNFETPYEQYF.

This clonotype came up a few times. The rearrangement links TRBV27 to TRBJ2-7; the D is unclear. The CDR3 sequence is 13 residues long. Trimming shortened V by 0 bases and J by 4 bases, and 7 bases separated the two germline ends. Germline V gene data show CDR1 as MNHEY and CDR2 as SMNVEV (reference sequence). The DNA of the CDR3 is TGTGCCAGCAGTTTATCGACCGGGTACGAGCAGTACTTC. It codes for CASSLSTGYEQYF.

The chain is built from TRBV29-1 and TRBJ2-5, with TRBD1 matching over 9 bases. CDR1 is SQVTM, CDR2 ANQGSEA, per germline. CDR3 length: 16 residues. With V trimmed by 0 bases and J by 5 bases, 10 bases remained unmatched. The CDR3: CSVEDQGTGIGETQYF. Written as DNA, the CDR3 is TGCAGCGTTGAAGATCAGGGGACAGGGATAGGGGAGACCCAGTACTTC.

The chain is built from TRBV14 and TRBJ2-6; 11 bases are a match to TRBD2. The ends lost 1 base at V and 4 bases at J; junction bases unmatched: 15. CDR3 length: 21 amino acids. Germline CDR1 SGHDN, CDR2 FVKESK. CDR3 nucleotide sequence: TGTGCCAGCAGCCAAGGATGGCTAGCGGGAGGCCTGACTACCGGGGCCAACGTCCTGACTTTC. This encodes CASSQGWLAGGLTTGANVLTF.

This clonotype was picked up a small number of times. V usage is TRBV5-1 and J usage is TRBJ2-1, with a possible D match to TRBD1 (6 bases). V lost 5 bases and J 8 bases, leaving 17 bases between the germline ends. Germline V CDR1 and CDR2: SGHRS, YFSETQ. CDR3 length equals 14 residues. CDR3 in DNA: TGCGCCAGCAGTTTACAGGGTGGGATCGATGAGCAGTTCTTC. This encodes CASSLQGGIDEQFF. Looking up the rest from reference TRBV5-1 and TRBJ2-1 gives the full variable domain: KAGVTQTPRYLIKTRGQQVTLSCSPISGHRSVSWYQQTPGQGLQFLFEYFSETQRNKGNFPGRFSGRQFSNSRSEMNVSTLELGDSALYLCASSLQGGIDEQFFGPGTRLTVL.

The chain is built from TRBV7-8 and TRBJ2-7, with 8 bases aligning to TRBD2. The CDR3 sequence is 14 residues long. Germline V CDR1 and CDR2: SGHVS, FQNEAQ. V was pared by 5 bases and J by 5 bases, with 8 bases of the junction left unmatched. Here the CDR3 reads CASSPGGLPHEQYF. The DNA of the CDR3 is TGTGCCAGCAGCCCGGGGGGGCTCCCCCACGAGCAGTACTTC. The variable domain in full, completed from reference TRBV7-8 and TRBJ2-7, reads GAGVSQSPRYKVAKRGQDVALRCDPISGHVSLFWYQQALGQGPEFLTYFQNEAQLDKSGLPSDRFFAERPEGSVSTLKIQRTQQEDSAVYLCASSPGGLPHEQYFGPGTRLTVT.

This clonotype turned up a few times. The chain is built from TRBV6-6 and TRBJ2-3; D ambiguous. Trimming left V 0 bases short and J 1 base short, with 5 bases between. The CDR3 spans 14 residues. The germline V gene has CDR1 MNHNY and CDR2 SVGAGI (reference sequence). In DNA form, the CDR3 reads TGTGCCAGCAGTTACTCGATTGGCACAGATACGCAGTATTTT. It specifies CASSYSIGTDTQYF.

The chain has TRBV28 and TRBJ1-6, with D perhaps TRBD1 (5 bases). CDR1 and CDR2 from the germline V gene are MDHEN and SYDVKM. This CDR3 is 17 amino acids long. V was shortened by 3 bases and J by 8 bases, with 20 bases between the two germline ends. CDR3 bases: TGTGCCAGCAGTTTGAAACCAGGGTTGGGCCCCTATTCACCCCTCCACTTT. It is translated as CASSLKPGLGPYSPLHF.

This clonotype was seen only a few times. J is TRBJ2-2 and V is TRBV7-2, with D uncertain. Trimming removed 1 base from V and 7 bases from J, with 10 bases in between. Germline assignment: CDR1 SGHTA and CDR2 FQGNSA. The CDR3 is made up of 14 amino acids. CDR3 region: CASSLGLGIGELFF. The CDR3 DNA is TGTGCCAGCAGCTTAGGGCTGGGGATCGGGGAGCTGTTTTTT.

The chain couples TRBV29-1 to TRBJ1-1; D perhaps matches TRBD1 (5 bases). CDR3 length: 13 residues. Germline assignment: CDR1 SQVTM and CDR2 ANQGSEA. Trimming left V 4 bases short and J 1 base short, with 10 bases between. The CDR3 sequence: CSVGPDTNTEAFF. For the CDR3, the DNA is TGCAGCGTTGGCCCGGACACGAACACTGAAGCTTTCTTT.

At least ten counts were recorded for this clonotype. The chain has TRBV20-1 and TRBJ2-7, with TRBD2 matching over 11 bases. The CDR3 runs 14 residues. The germline V gene has CDR1 DFQATT and CDR2 SNEGSKA (reference sequence). Trimming took 5 bases from V and 0 from J; bases not matched to a gene: 3. CDR3 nucleotide sequence: TGCAGTGCTCCGACTAGCGGGGTCTCCTACGAGCAGTACTTC. This sequence encodes CSAPTSGVSYEQYF.

This clonotype was counted between two and nine times. The gene calls are TRBV7-9 and TRBJ2-1; 7 nucleotides line up with TRBD2. J lost 0 bases, V lost 7 bases, and 9 bases had no gene match. The CDR3 loop spans 16 amino acids. Germline CDR1 is SEHNR and CDR2 is FQNEAQ (reference sequence). CDR3 sequence (DNA): TGTGCCAGCAACATTTTAGCGGGCAGCTCCTACAATGAGCAGTTCTTC. As protein: CASNILAGSSYNEQFF.

This clonotype has more than one count but fewer than ten. The rearrangement joins TRBV20-1 to TRBJ2-3; possible D gene TRBD2, 5 bases. Trimming removed 5 bases at V and 5 bases at J, with 17 bases between. CDR1 DFQATT and CDR2 SNEGSKA come from the germline V gene (reference sequence). The CDR3 totals 14 residues. CDR3 in amino acids: CSALRASRLDTQYF. The CDR3 DNA follows: TGCAGTGCTTTGCGGGCCAGCAGACTAGATACGCAGTATTTT.

This clonotype was picked up many times. The chain employs TRBV5-1 and TRBJ1-4, with 7 bases fitting TRBD1. Germline loops: CDR1 SGHRS, CDR2 YFSETQ. The CDR3 loop spans 14 amino acids. The V segment lost 4 bases and the J segment 3 bases; nucleotides outside the gene matches: 3. CDR3: CASSPGQPNEKLFF. In nucleotides, the CDR3 is TGCGCCAGCAGCCCGGGACAGCCTAATGAAAAACTGTTTTTT.

Only a few counts were recorded for this clonotype. The chain links TRBV7-2 to TRBJ1-6, with D possibly TRBD1 on 5 matching bases. The CDR3 is 15 amino acids. Germline CDR1 and CDR2: SGHTA and FQGNSA. Trimming cost V 0 bases and J 9 bases, with 12 bases left between them. The CDR3 DNA is TGTGCCAGCAGCTTAGCCGGGACCTTTGGTTCACCCCTCCACTTT. Translation gives CASSLAGTFGSPLHF.

As for this clonotype: The junction departs from the called germline gene at one end, perhaps through a read error. The chain is built from TRBV12-3 or TRBV12-4 and TRBJ2-7; possible D gene TRBD1, 5 bases. This CDR3 region has 13 residues. The DNA of the CDR3 is TGTGCCAGCAGTTTACGTAGGGGCTACGAGCAGCACTTC. Translated, it gives CASSLRRGYEQHF.

The rearrangement joins TRBV27 to TRBJ2-1, with TRBD2 matching over 15 bases. The CDR3 totals 19 residues. V lost 5 bases to trimming and J lost 1 base; unmatched junction nucleotides: 9. Germline CDR1 MNHEY, CDR2 SMNVEV (reference sequence). As DNA, the CDR3 is TGTGCCAGCAGTCAAACTCGGACTAGCGGGAGGGTATCCTACAATGAGCAGTTCTTC. This codes for CASSQTRTSGRVSYNEQFF.

The chain joins TRBV18 to TRBJ2-3, with D perhaps matching TRBD2 (6 bases). Germline CDR1 KGHSH, CDR2 LQKENI. Trimming cost V 2 bases and J 5 bases, with 14 bases left between them. The CDR3 contains 15 residues. As DNA, the CDR3 is TGTGCCAGCTCACCAGCGTCGGAGGGAAGAGATACGCAGTATTTT. Amino acid sequence: CASSPASEGRDTQYF.

This clonotype has a handful of counts. V is TRBV19 and J is TRBJ2-7, with 7 nucleotides matching TRBD1. The germline V gene has CDR1 LNHDA and CDR2 SQIVND (reference sequence). There are 13 residues in the CDR3. J was trimmed by 3 bases and V by 5 bases; bases with no gene match: 4. This CDR3 is CASSPGQYYEQYF. The CDR3, as DNA: TGTGCCAGTAGTCCGGGACAGTACTACGAGCAGTACTTC.

This clonotype showed up just a few times. The chain has TRBV6-5 and TRBJ2-2; no firm D call. From germline, CDR1 is MNHEY and CDR2 SVGAGI. The V end lost 2 bases, the J end lost 2 bases, and 3 bases lay between the germline ends. The CDR3 extends over 13 amino acids. CDR3 protein: CASSYLNTGELFF. The DNA of the CDR3 is TGTGCCAGCAGTTACCTTAACACCGGGGAGCTGTTTTTT.

As to this clonotype: Given a much more abundant clone one base away, this may be a read error. This chain connects TRBV11-2 to TRBJ2-3; D might be TRBD2 (5 bases). Trimming pared 3 bases from V and 2 bases from J, leaving 12 bases between. The CDR3 runs 15 residues. Germline V lookup: CDR1 SGHAT, CDR2 FQNNGV. Here the CDR3 reads CASSLGRRNTDTQYF. CDR3 DNA sequence: TGTGCCAGCAGCTTGGGCAGGAGGAACACAGATACGCAGTATTTT.

This clonotype has more than one count but fewer than ten. The chain combines TRBV12-3 or TRBV12-4 with TRBJ1-5, with D possibly being TRBD1 (5 bases). Trimming left V 3 bases short and J 6 bases short, with 9 bases between. The CDR3 spans 13 residues. CDR3 sequence reads: CASSFGGGQPQHF. CDR3 nucleotide sequence: TGTGCCAGCAGTTTCGGGGGGGGTCAGCCCCAGCATTTT.